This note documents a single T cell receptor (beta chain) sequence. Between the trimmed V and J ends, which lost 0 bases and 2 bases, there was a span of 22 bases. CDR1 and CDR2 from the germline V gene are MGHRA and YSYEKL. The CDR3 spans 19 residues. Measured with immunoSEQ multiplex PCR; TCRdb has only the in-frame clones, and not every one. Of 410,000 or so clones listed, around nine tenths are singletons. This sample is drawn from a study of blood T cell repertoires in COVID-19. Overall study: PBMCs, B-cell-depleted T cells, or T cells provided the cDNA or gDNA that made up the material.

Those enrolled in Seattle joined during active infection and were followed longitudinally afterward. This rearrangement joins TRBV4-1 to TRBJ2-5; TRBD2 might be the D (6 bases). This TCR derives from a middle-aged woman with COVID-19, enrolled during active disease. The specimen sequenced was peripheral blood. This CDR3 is CASSQDLPVGGSGQETQYF. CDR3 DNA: TGCGCCAGCAGCCAAGATCTTCCGGTCGGGGGAAGTGGACAAGAGACCCAGTACTTC.